This TCR beta chain was captured by sequencing in a study of early T cells in non-severe SARS-CoV-2 infection. Study-wide results and limits: Anti-spike CD8 responses were favored by VDJdb matching, which missed private and CD4 specificities.

This clonotype has a count of ten or more. As yet, its antigen is unknown. TCRdb passed the 5' RACE reads through MiXCR, listing each CDR3 protein once. The sample consists of 75,000 to 90,000 distinct CDR3 sequences, 5.5% to 7.5% of them appearing once. The length of the CDR3 is 13 residues. Unmatched junction bases numbered 7, after V lost 6 bases and J lost 6 bases. The germline V gene encodes CDR1 DFQATT and CDR2 SNEGSKA (reference sequence). The V and J genes are TRBV20-1 and TRBJ2-5; 10 bases are a match to TRBD2. This receptor was obtained from an adult who was a healthcare worker with PCR-confirmed SARS-CoV-2 infection or an uninfected control (not recorded which). What was sequenced was whole blood. The CDR3 nucleotides are TGCAGTGCCAGGGGACTAGCGTTGAAGACCCAGTACTTC. Residues: CSARGLALKTQYF.